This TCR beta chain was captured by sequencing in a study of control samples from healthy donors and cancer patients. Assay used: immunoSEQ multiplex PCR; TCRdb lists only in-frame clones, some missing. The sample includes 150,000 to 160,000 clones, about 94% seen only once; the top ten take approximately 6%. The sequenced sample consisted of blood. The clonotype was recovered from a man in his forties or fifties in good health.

CDR3 coding DNA: TGTGCCAGCAGTGTACAGGGGCTTAATTCACCCCTCCACTTT. Translated, it gives CASSVQGLNSPLHF. The chain employs TRBV27 and TRBJ1-6; TRBD1 aligns across 7 bases. Germline V CDR1 and CDR2: MNHEY, SMNVEV (reference sequence). The CDR3 spans 14 residues. V gave up 5 bases and J gave up 6 bases; unmatched junction bases: 4.